These 8 T cell receptor beta chains share one sample of origin, sequenced in a study of regulatory T cells in long-lasting Graves disease. Time point: newly diagnosed GD, antithyroid drugs for less than 3 months. Extracted PBMC RNA gave rise to the TCR library. The authors built TCR beta libraries using iRepertoire HTBI primers and Arm-PCR of CDR3 regions. Each CDR3 protein is one row after TCRdb ran MiXCR on the multiplex PCR reads. This sample has about 530,000 distinct CDR3 sequences, with 15% to 20% found just once. Separately, the same data were catalogued under a study of T cells in Graves' hyperthyroidism and ophthalmopathy.

This specimen was peripheral blood mononuclear cells (PBMCs), taken at new diagnosis, from a patient treated with antithyroid drugs. The receptors were gathered from a woman aged 35-60 years with Graves disease.

This clonotype showed up many times. The J gene is TRBJ1-1, the V gene TRBV20-1, with TRBD1 matching over 7 bases. CDR1 DFQATT and CDR2 SNEGSKA come from the germline V gene (reference sequence). The CDR3 consists of 14 residues. V lost 0 bases, J lost 1 base, and 2 bases stayed unmatched. In DNA form, the CDR3 reads TGCAGTGCTAGAGAGGGACAGAAGAACACTGAAGCTTTCTTT. Its protein is CSAREGQKNTEAFF.

There are many counts of this clonotype. This chain uses TRBV12-3 or TRBV12-4 with TRBJ1-1; D may be TRBD1 (5 bases). The length of the CDR3 is 11 residues. The V and J ends lost 4 bases and 7 bases respectively, with 7 bases between them. For the CDR3, the DNA is TGTGCCAGCAGTTCAGGGATTGAAGCTTTCTTT. This encodes CASSSGIEAFF.

The V and J genes are TRBV20-1 and TRBJ1-1, with D tentatively TRBD1 (5 bases). Between the trimmed V and J ends, which lost 3 bases and 3 bases, there was a span of 17 bases. The CDR3 has 15 amino acids. Looked up from germline, CDR1 is DFQATT and CDR2 is SNEGSKA (reference sequence). CDR3: CSASWVSGGYTEAFF. The CDR3 region has the DNA TGCAGTGCTAGCTGGGTGAGCGGGGGGTACACTGAAGCTTTCTTT.

Points on this clonotype: This may be a read error, as it is one base from a much larger clone. This sequence joins TRBV6-2 or TRBV6-3 and TRBJ1-2, with D unresolved. Per germline, CDR1 MNHEY and CDR2 SVGEGT. Trimming pared 6 bases from V and 7 bases from J, leaving 12 bases between. This CDR3 is built from 12 residues. CDR3 protein: CASRDMDGGYTF. The CDR3 DNA sequence: TGTGCCAGCAGGGATATGGACGGTGGCTACACCTTC.

This clonotype was seen repeatedly, ten times or more. V is TRBV18 and J is TRBJ1-1; D is uncertain. The V gene's germline CDR1 is KGHSH and CDR2 LQKENI. V was clipped by 2 bases and J by 0 bases, with 13 bases between them. This CDR3 contains 16 residues. This CDR3 is CASSPANRVMNTEAFF. DNA for the CDR3: TGTGCCAGCTCACCAGCGAACCGTGTAATGAACACTGAAGCTTTCTTT.

This clonotype was seen a few times. A junction end diverges from the germline sequence, so it may reflect a read error. In DNA, the CDR3 is TGTGCCGAGGGGGACAGGGGTTTC. This encodes CAEGDRGF. This sequence joins TRBV27 and TRBJ1-2; TRBD1 agrees at 10 bases. This CDR3 has 8 amino acids. The V gene's germline CDR1 is MNHEY and CDR2 SMNVEV (reference sequence).

This clonotype was observed many times. The V gene is TRBV12-3 or TRBV12-4, the J gene TRBJ1-3, with D tentatively TRBD1 (6 bases). The CDR3 spans 15 residues. V shed 5 bases and J shed 4 bases, with 15 bases lying between them. CDR3 nucleotide sequence: TGTGCCAGCAGTGCCTACACAGGGTCGGGAAACACCATATATTTT. Protein: CASSAYTGSGNTIYF.

This clonotype was recorded a few times. A junction boundary mismatches the germline segment, possibly from a read error. The chain has TRBV6-2 or TRBV6-3 and TRBJ1-3; no reliable D call. Germline CDR1 reads MNHEY; CDR2 reads SVGEGT. The CDR3 sequence is 16 residues long. The CDR3 loop reads CASSLGRASSGNTTYF. The CDR3 nucleotides read TGTGCCAGCAGTTTAGGACGGGCGAGCTCTGGAAACACCACATATTTT.